This is a list of T cell receptor beta chains from one sample in a study of glioma-infiltrating T cells. MiXCR was run by TCRdb on the multiplex PCR reads, yielding one entry per CDR3 protein. This table holds approximately 190,000 distinct CDR3 sequences, over 25% found once. The sample comprised glioma tissue, nonneoplastic brain tissue, or PBMCs (not recorded which). The origin of the receptors is a human donor with low-grade glioma or glioblastoma, undergoing nonglioma brain surgery, or in good health (not recorded which). Each CDR3 is given with its conserved first and last residue. D genes are given only for firm matches.

NA TRBJ2-1 TRBV5-4 CASSFSTGNNEQFF
TRBD2 TRBJ2-3 TRBV4-3 CASSQDLASGRATDTQYF
NA TRBJ1-5 TRBV19 CASTTGLRSNQPQHF
NA TRBJ1-5 TRBV7-2 CASSFQGDQPQHF
NA TRBJ1-1 TRBV6-2/TRBV6-3 CASSTGVTEAFF
NA TRBJ1-1 TRBV20-1 CSARRDTQNSYTEAFF
NA TRBJ2-1 TRBV3-1 CASSQDLPDLLNEQFF
TRBD1 TRBJ1-2 TRBV10-3 CAINPGQGTYGYTF
TRBD1 TRBJ1-6 TRBV7-2 CASRLTGRDSPLHF
NA TRBJ1-1 TRBV29-1 CSVVAGLSNTEAFF
TRBD1 TRBJ2-7 TRBV29-1 CSVDTGTGAYEQYF
TRBD2 TRBJ2-7 TRBV7-2 CASSSTSGRSYEQYF
NA TRBJ1-1 TRBV4-3 CASSQHRHGFGTEAFF
NA TRBJ2-1 TRBV7-6 CASSLASLRNEQVF
TRBD1 TRBJ2-3 TRBV30 CAWSVGQGADTQYF
TRBD2 TRBJ2-5 TRBV28 CASSSPGTSGEETQYF
NA TRBJ1-5 TRBV28 CASREPGESQPQHF
TRBD1 TRBJ2-5 TRBV29-1 CSVDGGQGAGETQYF
NA TRBJ2-1 TRBV12-5 CASGLYGQPEQFF
NA TRBJ1-5 TRBV30 CAWNNQDGYQPQHF
TRBD2 TRBJ2-7 TRBV6-2/TRBV6-3 CASSYRLAGSAYNEQYF
NA TRBJ2-7 TRBV29-1 CSVASPNYEQYF
NA TRBJ1-1 TRBV7-2 CASRTGANTKAFF
NA TRBJ2-3 TRBV6-2/TRBV6-3 CASNRKGGTGTQYF
NA TRBJ1-5 TRBV7-9 CASSFPSQPQHF